The 23 T cell receptor beta chains reported below all come from one sample, sequenced in a study of cytomegalovirus exposure and HLA in healthy donors. The PCR employed 60 Vbeta primers together with 13 Jbeta primers. The data were produced by immunoSEQ multiplex PCR, yet TCRdb's version contains in-frame clones alone and is incomplete. This table holds about 90,000 clones, 65% to 75% found once. Sequencing was done on a sample of PBMCs. The receptors were gathered from a man in his thirties or forties in good health and CMV-seropositive.

The chain couples TRBV5-4 to TRBJ2-7; a weak D match, TRBD1 (6 bases). Per germline, CDR1 SGHNT and CDR2 YYREEE (reference sequence). The CDR3 sequence is 15 residues long. Trimming stripped 2 bases from V and 3 bases from J, with 15 bases between. The CDR3 DNA sequence: TGTGCCAGCAGCTTCGGCAGGGGAGAGGGCTACGAGCAGTACTTC. Translation: CASSFGRGEGYEQYF.

Here the CDR3 reads CASSLTGLAGYNEQFF. CDR3 nucleotide sequence: TGTGCCAGCAGCCTGACTGGACTAGCGGGGTACAATGAGCAGTTCTTC. The chain uses TRBV7-3 and TRBJ2-1, with 12 bases fitting TRBD2. The CDR3 is 16 amino acids. After removal of 5 bases from V and 4 bases from J, the junction contained 6 bases not matched to a gene. In germline, CDR1 is SGHTA, CDR2 FQGTGA.

This clone was observed a handful of times. The rearrangement uses TRBV9 and TRBJ1-3, with D unclear. The CDR3 sequence is 16 residues long. Germline V gene sequence: CDR1 SGDLS, CDR2 YYNGEE. The V and J ends lost 0 bases and 1 base respectively, with 11 bases between them. CDR3 in DNA: TGTGCCAGCAGCGTAGCCCCAGGTCATTCTGGAAACACCATATATTTT. Its translation is CASSVAPGHSGNTIYF.

The rearrangement joins TRBV5-1 to TRBJ1-1; possible D gene TRBD1, 6 bases. The germline CDR1 and CDR2 sequences are SGHRS and YFSETQ. The CDR3 has 13 amino acids. V gave up 0 bases and J gave up 4 bases, with 7 bases separating them. The CDR3 here is CASSLGGGTEAFF. In DNA form, the CDR3 reads TGCGCCAGCAGCTTGGGAGGGGGCACTGAAGCTTTCTTT.

The chain is built from TRBV7-9 and TRBJ2-2, with TRBD1 matching 8 bases. The germline V gene encodes CDR1 SEHNR and CDR2 FQNEAQ (reference sequence). This CDR3 spans 16 amino acids. V lost 1 base and J lost 6; bases outside the gene matches: 7. CDR3 amino acids: CASSLGGQGLAGELFF. CDR3 DNA: TGTGCCAGCAGCTTAGGAGGACAGGGTTTGGCCGGGGAGCTGTTTTTT.

The V call is TRBV12-5, the J call TRBJ1-1; D is ambiguous. V lost 4 bases and J lost 4, with 19 bases in between. The germline CDR1 and CDR2 sequences are LGHNT and FRNRAP. The length of the CDR3 is 16 residues. The CDR3 reads CASGSLTRGGSTEAFF. CDR3 bases: TGTGCTAGTGGTTCCCTGACCCGGGGAGGTAGCACTGAAGCTTTCTTT.

The chain employs TRBV5-4 and TRBJ2-3; 7 bases align to TRBD2. CDR3 length: 15 residues. Germline lookup yields CDR1 SGHNT and CDR2 YYREEE (reference sequence). V lost 4 bases, J lost 0 bases, and 5 bases stayed unmatched. The CDR3 bases are TGTGCCAGCAGCCCCGGGGGGACTAGCACAGATACGCAGTATTTT. It codes for CASSPGGTSTDTQYF.

This clone came up a few times. The CDR3 reads CASSLGLAGVETQYF. CDR3 nucleotides: TGTGCCAGCAGCCTCGGACTAGCGGGAGTGGAGACCCAGTACTTC. V usage is TRBV14 and J usage is TRBJ2-5; 13 bases align to TRBD2. V shed 4 bases, J shed 5 bases, and the junction held 4 bases outside the gene matches. The CDR3 has 15 residues. Germline-derived CDR1 and CDR2 are SGHDN and FVKESK.

The chain couples TRBV15 to TRBJ2-2; 8 nucleotides agree with TRBD1. Germline V gene lookup returns CDR1 LNHNV and CDR2 YYDKDF (reference sequence). The CDR3 is made up of 15 amino acids. V shed 3 bases, J shed 4 bases, and the junction held 4 bases outside the gene matches. CDR3 loop: CATSSRGRGTGELFF. The CDR3 DNA sequence: TGTGCCACCAGCAGCAGGGGGCGCGGCACCGGGGAGCTGTTTTTT.

This clone was detected a few times. The rearrangement links TRBV29-1 to TRBJ2-7; 10 bases line up with TRBD1. Per germline, CDR1 SQVTM and CDR2 ANQGSEA. Trimming took 6 bases from V and 10 from J; bases not matched to a gene: 9. This CDR3 comprises 12 residues. CDR3 amino acids: CSVLGDRGDQYF. For the CDR3, the DNA is TGCAGCGTCTTAGGGGACAGGGGTGATCAGTACTTC.

The rearrangement uses TRBV18 and TRBJ1-4; D may be TRBD1 (5 bases). In germline, CDR1 is KGHSH, CDR2 LQKENI. This CDR3 is 14 amino acids long. Trimming shortened V by 3 bases and J by 8 bases, and 13 bases separated the two germline ends. The DNA for the CDR3 is TGTGCCAGCTCACCGGGAGGGGAAGTCGAAAAACTGTTTTTT. Translating it yields CASSPGGEVEKLFF.

The chain joins TRBV25-1 to TRBJ2-3; TRBD2 matches 7 bases. The CDR3 is made up of 17 amino acids. Per germline, CDR1 MGHDK and CDR2 SYGVNS. J was trimmed by 0 bases and V by 4 bases; bases with no gene match: 10. The CDR3 DNA reads as TGTGCCAGCAGTGGGCCCCCCTGGCGGGGGAGCACAGATACGCAGTATTTT. This translates into CASSGPPWRGSTDTQYF.

The rearrangement uses TRBV25-1 and TRBJ2-6, with a weak D call TRBD1 (6 bases). V gave up 4 bases and J gave up 0 bases, with 13 bases separating them. Germline values: CDR1 MGHDK, CDR2 SYGVNS. The CDR3 spans 17 residues. The CDR3 reads CASSAGQLLSGANVLTF. The CDR3 DNA follows: TGTGCCAGCAGTGCCGGACAGCTACTCTCTGGGGCCAACGTCCTGACTTTC.

This chain uses TRBV7-2 with TRBJ2-1, with D perhaps TRBD1 (5 bases). CDR1 is SGHTA and CDR2 is FQGNSA in the germline V gene. The CDR3 extends over 16 amino acids. Trimming removed 1 base at V and 6 bases at J, with 16 bases between. The CDR3 DNA reads as TGTGCCAGCAGCTTAGTCACAGTGGGGCTGGGCAATGAGCAGTTCTTC. Translated: CASSLVTVGLGNEQFF.

The chain combines TRBV5-1 with TRBJ2-5; 9 positions match TRBD1. The germline V gene has CDR1 SGHRS and CDR2 YFSETQ. The CDR3 has 15 residues. Trimming took 0 bases from V and 7 from J; bases not matched to a gene: 7. CDR3 coding DNA: TGCGCCAGCAGCTTGGGAGGGACAGGGCATGTGACCCAGTACTTC. Protein product: CASSLGGTGHVTQYF.

V usage is TRBV7-9 and J usage is TRBJ2-2; D is ambiguous. V was trimmed by 5 bases and J by 1 base, leaving 5 bases between them. Germline V gene sequence: CDR1 SEHNR, CDR2 FQNEAQ (reference sequence). CDR3 length: 13 residues. CDR3 region: CASSPRNTGELFF. The DNA of the CDR3 is TGTGCCAGCAGCCCTAGGAACACCGGGGAGCTGTTTTTT.

There are a few counts of this clone. The gene calls are TRBV15 and TRBJ2-3; D might be TRBD2 (5 bases). Between the trimmed V and J ends, which lost 2 bases and 2 bases, there was a span of 23 bases. Per the germline V gene, CDR1 is LNHNV and CDR2 is YYDKDF (reference sequence). The CDR3 length is 19 residues. This chain's CDR3 is CATSRNFLSVRRVTDTQYF. In DNA, the CDR3 is TGTGCCACCAGCAGAAATTTTCTCTCGGTCCGGCGGGTCACAGATACGCAGTATTTT.

CDR3 protein: CASSQVGRSYEQYF. The CDR3 DNA is TGTGCCAGCAGCCAAGTTGGGAGGTCCTACGAGCAGTACTTC. The chain combines TRBV14 with TRBJ2-7; TRBD2 is a possible D gene (6 bases). Germline CDR1 SGHDN, CDR2 FVKESK. CDR3 length: 14 residues. Trimming removed 1 base at V and 1 base at J, with 8 bases between. The whole variable domain, remainder taken from reference TRBV14 and TRBJ2-7, is EAGVTQFPSHSVIEKGQTVTLRCDPISGHDNLYWYRRVMGKEIKFLLHFVKESKQDESGMPNNRFLAERTGGTYSTLKVQPAELEDSGVYFCASSQVGRSYEQYFGPGTRLTVT.

V gene TRBV4-2 combines with J gene TRBJ2-7; TRBD2 might be the D (6 bases). This CDR3 is built from 14 residues. Deletions cut 0 bases from V and 6 bases from J, with 12 bases between. CDR1 and CDR2 from the germline V gene are LGHNA and YNFKEQ. The CDR3 loop reads CASSQDRGTSEQYF. The CDR3 nucleotides are TGTGCCAGCAGCCAAGATCGTGGGACTTCCGAGCAGTACTTC.

The chain uses TRBV9 and TRBJ2-2; tentative D call: TRBD1 (6 bases). The CDR3 has 15 residues. Deletions cut 3 bases from V and 0 bases from J, with 9 bases between. Germline V gene sequence: CDR1 SGDLS, CDR2 YYNGEE. CDR3 nucleotides: TGTGCCAGCAGCGCAGGGGCGGCGAACACCGGGGAGCTGTTTTTT. It translates to CASSAGAANTGELFF.

This chain uses TRBV28 with TRBJ2-1, with 7 bases fitting TRBD2. The CDR3 is 16 residues long. CDR1 is MDHEN and CDR2 is SYDVKM in the germline V gene. The trim removed 6 bases at V and 5 bases at J, leaving 13 bases unmatched. In DNA form, the CDR3 reads TGTGCCAGCAGCTTCCTCCCCGCGAGCGGGGACAATGAGCAGTTCTTC. This gives the protein CASSFLPASGDNEQFF. The full variable domain, its missing parts supplied by reference TRBV28 and TRBJ2-1, is DVKVTQSSRYLVKRTGEKVFLECVQDMDHENMFWYRQDPGLGLRLIYFSYDVKMKEKGDIPEGYSVSREKKERFSLILESASTNQTSMYLCASSFLPASGDNEQFFGPGTRLTVL.

The chain combines TRBV27 with TRBJ2-7; TRBD1 agrees at 9 bases. Trimming removed 8 bases from V and 5 bases from J; junction bases left unmatched: 13. Germline V gene lookup returns CDR1 MNHEY and CDR2 SMNVEV (reference sequence). This CDR3 spans 15 amino acids. CDR3: CASGLNRDRANEQYF. In DNA form, the CDR3 reads TGTGCCAGCGGACTTAACCGGGACAGGGCGAACGAGCAGTACTTC.

V usage is TRBV6-1 and J usage is TRBJ1-6; D gene unclear. The germline V gene encodes CDR1 MNHNS and CDR2 SASEGT. Between the trimmed V and J ends, which lost 2 bases and 12 bases, there was a span of 14 bases. The CDR3 is made up of 14 amino acids. The CDR3 region has the DNA TGTGCCAGCAGTGAATCGGTGCGGGTGGTACCCCTCCACTTT. It yields the protein CASSESVRVVPLHF.